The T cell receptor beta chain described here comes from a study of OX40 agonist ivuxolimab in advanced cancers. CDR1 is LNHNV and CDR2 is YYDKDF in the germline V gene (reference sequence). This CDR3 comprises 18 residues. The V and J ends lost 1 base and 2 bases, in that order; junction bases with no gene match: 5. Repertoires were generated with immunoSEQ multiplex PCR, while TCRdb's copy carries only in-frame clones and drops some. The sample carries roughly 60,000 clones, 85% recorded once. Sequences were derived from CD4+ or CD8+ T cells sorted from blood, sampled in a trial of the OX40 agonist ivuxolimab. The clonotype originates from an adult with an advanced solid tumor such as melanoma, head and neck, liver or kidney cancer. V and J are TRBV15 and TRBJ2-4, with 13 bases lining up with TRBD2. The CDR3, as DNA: TGTGCCACCAGCAGAGGGCGGACTAGCGGGAGTCCCAAAAACATTCAGTACTTC. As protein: CATSRGRTSGSPKNIQYF.